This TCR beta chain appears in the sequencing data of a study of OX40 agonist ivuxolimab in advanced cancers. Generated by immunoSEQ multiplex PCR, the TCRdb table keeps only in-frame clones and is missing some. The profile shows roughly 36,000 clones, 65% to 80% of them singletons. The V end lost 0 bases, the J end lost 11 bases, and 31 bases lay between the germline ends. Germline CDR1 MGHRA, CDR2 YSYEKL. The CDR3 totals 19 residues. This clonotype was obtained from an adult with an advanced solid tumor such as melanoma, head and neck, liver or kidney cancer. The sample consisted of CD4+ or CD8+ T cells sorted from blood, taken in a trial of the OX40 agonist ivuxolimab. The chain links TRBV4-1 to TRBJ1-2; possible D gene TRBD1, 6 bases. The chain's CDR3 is CASSQDRKGTQSILIGYTF. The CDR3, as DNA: TGCGCCAGCAGCCAAGATAGGAAGGGGACACAGAGCATTCTCATCGGGTACACCTTC.